A selection of T cell receptor beta chains follows, all from one sample in a study of T-cell reconstitution after alpha-beta-depleted transplantation in children. TCRdb re-analysed the PCR reads in MiXCR, keeping a single row per CDR3 protein. The data contain some 9,700 distinct CDR3 sequences, about 15% of them singletons. The sequences come from PBMCs, mostly from graft donor cells, collected 60 days after TCRalphabeta/CD19-depleted stem cell transplant. These receptors were taken from a male patient under 18 who had a stem cell transplant for acute lymphoblastic leukemia, so the T cells may come from the graft donor. Both conserved end residues are part of each CDR3. Fields, in order: V gene, J gene, CDR3 protein.

>TRBV18|TRBJ2-1
CASSPGLAGNNEQFF
>TRBV7-2|TRBJ1-3
CASSSYRGPEGGNTIYF
>TRBV28|TRBJ2-1
CASSSPGRGHWNEQFF
>TRBV24-1|TRBJ2-3
CATSDLDSTDTQYF
>TRBV20-1|TRBJ1-1
CSAERTATPSDSTEAFF
>TRBV5-1|TRBJ2-7
CASSLAAGEYEQYF
>TRBV29-1|TRBJ2-1
CSVARDSLARNEQFF
>TRBV3-2|TRBJ1-5
CASSPGSKVNQPQHF
>TRBV5-6|TRBJ1-6
CASSLAGGLGNSPLHF
>TRBV20-1|TRBJ1-1
CSARKGSDTEAFF
>TRBV2|TRBJ2-7
CASREGQGFDEQYF
>TRBV12-3/TRBV12-4|TRBJ1-5
CASRRSTRDQPQHF
>TRBV18|TRBJ1-2
CASSPTSGGEGYTF
>TRBV7-9|TRBJ2-7
CASSLGSGFDEQYF
>TRBV7-9|TRBJ2-1
CASSPGARSGPEQFF
>TRBV29-1|TRBJ1-2
CSVGFHGRGYTF
>TRBV5-6|TRBJ1-6
CASSWNWRGSPLHF
>TRBV24-1|TRBJ2-1
CATSDTPDRGNEQFF
>TRBV29-1|TRBJ2-6
CSVKAGANVLTF
>TRBV20-1|TRBJ2-6
CSATGTGGPGANVLTF
>TRBV28|TRBJ1-5
CASSFNIARGNQPQHF
>TRBV5-5|TRBJ1-2
CASSPGDMARGYTF
>TRBV21-1|TRBJ1-6
CASSKATRQSSYNSPLHF
>TRBV7-2|TRBJ2-5
CASSVPGLAGETQYF
>TRBV7-9|TRBJ2-3
CASSLDSTDTQYF
>TRBV3-1|TRBJ2-7
CASTLLAGGPGEQYF
>TRBV3-1|TRBJ2-1
CAFSFGPVGGRIPYNEQFF
>TRBV2|TRBJ2-7
CASRRGDRGSYEQYF
>TRBV10-3|TRBJ1-4
CAISESTPGANEKLFF
>TRBV18|TRBJ2-1
CASSPLDRSPNEQFF
>TRBV6-5|TRBJ1-1
CASRFEAFF
>TRBV19|TRBJ1-5
CASSIPRNQPQHF
>TRBV15|TRBJ2-3
CATSLSGEPADTQYF
>TRBV18|TRBJ2-3
CASSRADTQYF
>TRBV7-9|TRBJ2-5
CASSLEMQGASRETQYF
>TRBV5-8|TRBJ1-2
CASSPGTGAGNYGYTF
>TRBV29-1|TRBJ1-2
CSVDINYGYTF
>TRBV7-2|TRBJ2-7
CASSLAPLDSEGYEQYF
>TRBV28|TRBJ2-1
CASSIGLAGDWGSEQFF
>TRBV29-1|TRBJ2-7
CSVRIPGQTYEQYF
>TRBV27|TRBJ2-4
CASSSGDRIDIQYF
>TRBV6-5|TRBJ2-1
CASSYSKAFNEQFF
>TRBV6-5|TRBJ1-1
CASSTRTLLGRPLEAFF
>TRBV5-1|TRBJ2-3
CASSSPADSGSLTDTQYF
>TRBV9|TRBJ2-3
CASSVAGGRTDTQYF